This T cell receptor (beta chain) is drawn from a study of blood T cell repertoires in COVID-19. As for the study in general: Samples of COVID-19 (acute and convalescent) were obtained from the United States, Italy and Spain. Sources were T cells, B-cell-depleted T cells, or PBMCs; the material itself was cDNA or gDNA.

Original data processing: Reference gene primer amplification gave estimated nucleated cell counts. TCRdb's copy holds only in-frame clones and misses some; the assay was immunoSEQ multiplex PCR. V, J and clone size reflect that table, while D and trimming were determined from the DNA. The table shows about 32,000 clones, with 90% occurring only once. CDR1 and CDR2 (germline): KGHDR, SFDVKD. The V and J ends lost 1 base and 2 bases, in that order; junction bases with no gene match: 6. There are 16 residues in the CDR3. The receptor's source is a man aged 70-80 years with active or convalescent COVID-19. Sequencing used peripheral blood. V gene TRBV24-1 combines with J gene TRBJ1-2; 7 bases agree with TRBD1. CDR3 amino acids: CATSDFRAGGNYGYTF. CDR3 bases: TGTGCCACCAGTGATTTTAGGGCAGGGGGGAACTATGGCTACACCTTC.